Following are 13 T cell receptor beta chains from one sample sequenced in a study of T cell repertoires in ileal Crohn's disease. Time point meaning: neoterminal ileum biopsy at postoperative endoscopy, about 6 months after surgery. Measured with immunoSEQ multiplex PCR; TCRdb has only the in-frame clones, and not every one. The top ten hold approximately 17% of the sample, which has roughly 13,000 clones, 65% to 85% seen once. Sequencing used ileal tissue. The origin of the receptors is an adult with Crohn's disease.

This clone is a singleton in its sample. The rearrangement links TRBV7-2 to TRBJ1-2, with D tentatively TRBD1 (5 bases). The V gene's germline CDR1 is SGHTA and CDR2 FQGNSA. Trimming removed 4 bases at V and 7 bases at J, with 16 bases between. The CDR3 covers 14 residues. In nucleotides, the CDR3 is TGTGCCAGCAGCTCGAACTCCGGGGGTTTTGGCTACACCTTC. It is translated as CASSSNSGGFGYTF. Combining the CDR3 with reference TRBV7-2 and TRBJ1-2 gives the whole variable domain GAGVSQSPSNKVTEKGKDVELRCDPISGHTALYWYRQSLGQGLEFLIYFQGNSAPDKSGLPSDRFSAERTGGSVSTLTIQRTQQEDSAVYLCASSSNSGGFGYTFGSGTRLTVV.

This chain joins TRBV2 and TRBJ2-7, with 8 bases that match TRBD2. The CDR3 length is 16 residues. Unmatched junction bases numbered 20, after V lost 6 bases and J lost 10 bases. CDR1 and CDR2 (germline): SNHLY, FYNNEI. CDR3 sequence (DNA): TGTGCCAGCAGGATCGGGGAGGGTAGCGGGACCCTCCCACAGTACTTC. Translation: CASRIGEGSGTLPQYF.

The chain uses TRBV27 and TRBJ2-3, with TRBD2 matching 13 bases. Germline V gene lookup returns CDR1 MNHEY and CDR2 SMNVEV (reference sequence). V trimming: 8 bases; J trimming: 7 bases; junction bases outside the gene matches: 9. This CDR3 spans 15 amino acids. DNA for the CDR3: TGTGCCAGCCTCAAACTGGGACTAGCGGGGAATACGCAGTATTTT. Translation gives CASLKLGLAGNTQYF.

The chain uses TRBV6-4 and TRBJ2-1; the match to TRBD2 covers 9 bases. From germline, CDR1 is MRHNA and CDR2 SNTAGT. This CDR3 contains 15 residues. J gave up 7 bases and V 2 bases, and 6 bases lay outside the gene matches. The CDR3 sequence: CASSDRVAGVNEQFF. The CDR3 nucleotides read TGTGCCAGCAGTGACAGGGTAGCGGGGGTTAATGAGCAGTTCTTC.

The chain is built from TRBV6-1 and TRBJ1-5; D not resolved. V was shortened by 6 bases and J by 4 bases, with 13 bases between the two germline ends. Germline CDR1 is MNHNS and CDR2 is SASEGT. The CDR3 runs to 14 residues. This chain's CDR3 is CASREGSANQPQHF. The CDR3 DNA reads TGTGCCAGCAGGGAGGGCTCGGCAAATCAGCCCCAGCATTTT.

This clone was recorded only once. The chain combines TRBV10-1 with TRBJ2-3; 7 nucleotides agree with TRBD2. The CDR3 has 15 amino acids. V lost 2 bases and J lost 2; bases outside the gene matches: 4. CDR1 WNHNN and CDR2 SYGVQD come from the germline V gene (reference sequence). The CDR3 region is CASSELADPTDTQYF. CDR3 DNA sequence: TGCGCCAGCAGTGAGCTAGCGGACCCCACAGATACGCAGTATTTT.

Regarding this clone: One junction end disagrees with the germline gene, perhaps due to a read error. The chain uses TRBV30 and TRBJ1-5; D unclear. The CDR3 sequence is 13 residues long. Germline values: CDR1 GTSNPN, CDR2 SVGIG (reference sequence). The CDR3 spells CAWSSEANQPQHF. The CDR3 DNA sequence: TGTGCATGGAGTAGCGAGGCCAATCAGCCCCAGCATTTT.

V and J are TRBV12-5 and TRBJ1-1, with D uncertain. The V end was cut by 1 base, the J end by 1 base, with 4 bases between. The CDR3 is made up of 13 amino acids. Germline V gives CDR1 LGHNT, CDR2 FRNRAP. Here the CDR3 reads CASGLEQNTEAFF. In nucleotides, the CDR3 is TGTGCTAGTGGTTTGGAACAGAACACTGAAGCTTTCTTT.

This clone has a handful of counts. The gene calls are TRBV5-6 and TRBJ1-1; the D gene is possibly TRBD1 (5 bases). Per germline, CDR1 SGHDT and CDR2 YYEEEE. With 4 bases removed from V and 2 bases from J, the gap between germline ends came to 12 bases. This CDR3 contains 14 residues. The CDR3 loop reads CASSTDSSNTEAFF. Written as DNA, the CDR3 is TGTGCCAGCAGCACTGACAGCTCAAACACTGAAGCTTTCTTT.

Comment on this clone: The sample holds other DNA sequences that translate to the same CDR3. The rearrangement uses TRBV29-1 and TRBJ2-7, with 7 bases aligning to TRBD1. Germline V lookup: CDR1 SQVTM, CDR2 ANQGSEA. The CDR3 sequence is 11 residues long. V shed 5 bases and J 4 bases; nucleotides not matched to a gene: 2. This CDR3 reads CSVLRGYEQYF. CDR3 coding DNA: TGCAGCGTTCTCAGGGGGTACGAGCAGTACTTC.

The chain recombines TRBV7-9 with TRBJ2-3, with 8 bases identical to TRBD2. This CDR3 region has 14 residues. The V and J ends lost 6 bases and 3 bases, in that order; junction bases with no gene match: 5. Germline assignment: CDR1 SEHNR and CDR2 FQNEAQ (reference sequence). In nucleotides, the CDR3 is TGTGCCAGCAGTGAGGGACTAGTGACAGATACGCAGTATTTT. Its translation: CASSEGLVTDTQYF.

This clone was seen a few times. The chain couples TRBV4-2 to TRBJ1-2, with unresolved D. Germline assignment: CDR1 LGHNA and CDR2 YNFKEQ. The length of the CDR3 is 15 residues. Between the trimmed V and J ends, which lost 1 base and 0 bases, there was a span of 9 bases. The CDR3 is CASSQGEGSNYGYTF. The CDR3 coding sequence is TGTGCCAGCAGCCAAGGGGAGGGATCTAACTATGGCTACACCTTC.

This clone came up once. The genes are TRBV19 and TRBJ1-5; the D is unclear. Trimming took 3 bases from V and 3 from J, leaving 9 bases between them. Germline loops: CDR1 LNHDA, CDR2 SQIVND (reference sequence). The CDR3 has 14 residues. In nucleotides, the CDR3 is TGTGCCAGTAGTATTGCGGGGTCCAATCAGCCCCAGCATTTT. Its protein is CASSIAGSNQPQHF.